This T cell receptor (beta chain) appears in the sequencing data of a study of neoadjuvant anti-PD-1 for oral cavity cancer. Study results and caveats: Greater tumor shrinkage accompanied bigger post-treatment sizes of preexisting clones. TCR analyses covered only a few patients per response group.

The time point is: after neoadjuvant nivolumab, at surgical resection. These oral cavity squamous cell carcinomas were HPV-negative and locally advanced. V gave up 1 base and J gave up 2 bases; unmatched junction bases: 12. Germline CDR1 MGHRA, CDR2 YSYEKL. The CDR3 length is 19 residues. Worth noting for this clone: What it binds is not known.

Most tumor samples had approximately 5 ug input DNA in two replicates. Repertoires were generated with immunoSEQ multiplex PCR, while TCRdb's copy carries only in-frame clones and drops some. The sample includes 35,000 to 40,000 clones, 38% of them seen just once. V is TRBV4-1 and J is TRBJ2-2; 8 nucleotides align to TRBD2. The material sequenced was tumor tissue, taken after nivolumab (anti-PD-1) treatment. This TCR derives from a person aged 40 to 85 with oral cavity squamous cell carcinoma. CDR3 residues: CASSQAGGPGMGNTGELFF. In DNA form, the CDR3 reads TGCGCCAGCAGCCAAGCGGGAGGGCCGGGGATGGGTAACACCGGGGAGCTGTTTTTT.